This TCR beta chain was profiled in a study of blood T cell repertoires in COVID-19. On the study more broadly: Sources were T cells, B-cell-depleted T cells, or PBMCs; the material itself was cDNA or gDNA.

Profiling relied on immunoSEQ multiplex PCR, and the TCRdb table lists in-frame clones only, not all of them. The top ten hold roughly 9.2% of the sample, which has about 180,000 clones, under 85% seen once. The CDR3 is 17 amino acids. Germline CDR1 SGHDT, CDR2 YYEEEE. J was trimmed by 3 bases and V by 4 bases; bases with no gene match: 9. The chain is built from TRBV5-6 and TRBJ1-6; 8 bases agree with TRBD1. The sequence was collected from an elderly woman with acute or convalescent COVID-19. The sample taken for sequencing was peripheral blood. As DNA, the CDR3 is TGTGCCAGCAGCCTGGGGGACAGGCCTCGCTATAATTCACCCCTCCACTTT. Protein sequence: CASSLGDRPRYNSPLHF.